Following are 16 T cell receptor beta chains from one sample sequenced in a study of HIV-infected children after antiretroviral therapy interruption. Unique molecular identifiers were included in an RNA-based 3' RACE TCR library. MiXCR was run by TCRdb on the 3' RACE reads, yielding one entry per CDR3 protein. The table includes some 38,000 distinct CDR3 sequences, under 8% detected once. The treatment is: PENTA 11 planned treatment interruption arm or continuous ART arm. Sequencing used CD45RA+ CD4+ T cells from PBMCs, pooled from several time points, obtained from a donor given antiretroviral therapy, either interrupted or continuous. Subset described: naive CD4+ CD45RA+ CD45RO- T cells. The receptors shown here come from a pool of human donors with HIV.

This clonotype was counted many times. The rearrangement joins TRBV19 to TRBJ2-3; D not resolved. The CDR3 length is 15 residues. V was trimmed by 6 bases and J by 1 base, leaving 14 bases between them. The germline V gene encodes CDR1 LNHDA and CDR2 SQIVND (reference sequence). CDR3 sequence: CASSIATWGTDTQYF. DNA for the CDR3: TGTGCCAGTAGCATCGCGACATGGGGCACAGATACGCAGTATTTT.

This clonotype showed up just a few times. The chain carries TRBV6-2 or TRBV6-3 and TRBJ1-5; a weak D match, TRBD1 (6 bases). The V end was cut by 6 bases, the J end by 3 bases, with 21 bases between. The CDR3 has 17 amino acids. In germline, CDR1 is MNHEY, CDR2 SVGEGT. CDR3 sequence reads: CASSYPRGHLNNQPQHF. CDR3 coding DNA: TGTGCCAGCAGCTACCCTCGGGGACACCTCAACAATCAGCCCCAGCATTTT.

V gene TRBV7-7 combines with J gene TRBJ2-1; D perhaps matches TRBD1 (6 bases). The CDR3 sequence is 13 residues long. Germline V gene lookup returns CDR1 SSHAT and CDR2 FNYEAQ (reference sequence). Trimming took 5 bases from V and 3 from J, leaving 8 bases between them. The CDR3 reads CASSPQGYNEQFF. The CDR3 bases are TGTGCCAGCAGCCCACAGGGCTACAATGAGCAGTTCTTC.

This clonotype was found many times. The chain uses TRBV5-5 and TRBJ2-5; 8 bases are a match to TRBD2. Trimming removed 1 base from V and 1 base from J; junction bases left unmatched: 15. Germline-derived CDR1 and CDR2 are SGHKS and YYEKEE (reference sequence). This CDR3 has 19 residues. DNA for the CDR3: TGTGCCAGCAGCTTGTCGAGCGGGGGCCAGCCGAGGGTCCAAGAGACCCAGTACTTC. Amino acid sequence: CASSLSSGGQPRVQETQYF.

This clonotype was detected only a few times. The J gene is TRBJ2-2, the V gene TRBV29-1; D remains ambiguous. Germline CDR1 and CDR2: SQVTM and ANQGSEA. The CDR3 extends over 13 amino acids. Between the trimmed V and J ends, which lost 4 bases and 0 bases, there was a span of 6 bases. The CDR3 bases are TGCAGCGTTGGAGACCCGAACACCGGGGAGCTGTTTTTT. It codes for CSVGDPNTGELFF.

The rearrangement links TRBV11-2 to TRBJ2-7; TRBD2 matches 9 bases. Per germline, CDR1 SGHAT and CDR2 FQNNGV. The CDR3 length is 15 residues. The junction had 8 bases not matched to a gene; V was cut back by 6 bases and J by 2 bases. CDR3 region: CASSQSGGTPYEQYF. CDR3 in DNA: TGTGCCAGCAGTCAAAGCGGGGGGACTCCCTACGAGCAGTACTTC.

The chain couples TRBV5-1 to TRBJ2-7; 11 bases agree with TRBD1. The ends lost 4 bases at V and 3 bases at J; junction bases unmatched: 3. The length of the CDR3 is 14 residues. Germline V gene data show CDR1 as SGHRS and CDR2 as YFSETQ. The CDR3: CASSEGQGVYEQYF. CDR3 nucleotides: TGCGCCAGCAGCGAGGGACAGGGGGTCTACGAGCAGTACTTC.

This clonotype came up many times. The chain links TRBV11-2 to TRBJ1-1; D gene uncertain. In germline, CDR1 is SGHAT, CDR2 FQNNGV. V was clipped by 5 bases and J by 0 bases, with 13 bases between them. The CDR3 loop spans 15 amino acids. CDR3 amino acids: CASSTRGQMNTEAFF. CDR3 nucleotides: TGTGCCAGCAGCACCCGAGGGCAGATGAACACTGAAGCTTTCTTT. The full variable domain, its missing parts supplied by reference TRBV11-2 and TRBJ1-1, is EAGVAQSPRYKIIEKRQSVAFWCNPISGHATLYWYQQILGQGPKLLIQFQNNGVVDDSQLPKDRFSAERLKGVDSTLKIQPAKLEDSAVYLCASSTRGQMNTEAFFGQGTRLTVV.

This clonotype was recorded at least ten times. CDR3 DNA: TGTGCCAGCAACCGGCCTGGGGGTAACACTGAAGCTTTCTTT. Protein: CASNRPGGNTEAFF. The V call is TRBV6-5, the J call TRBJ1-1; D may be TRBD1 (5 bases). The CDR3 sequence is 14 residues long. V lost 7 bases and J 2 bases, leaving 14 bases between the germline ends. Germline values: CDR1 MNHEY, CDR2 SVGAGI.

The chain couples TRBV7-8 to TRBJ1-1; 8 bases match TRBD1. CDR1 is SGHVS and CDR2 is FQNEAQ in the germline V gene. This CDR3 region has 14 residues. V was pared by 3 bases and J by 5 bases, with 5 bases of the junction left unmatched. CDR3 protein: CASSFTRGPTEAFF. The CDR3 DNA sequence: TGTGCCAGCAGCTTTACCAGGGGGCCAACTGAAGCTTTCTTT.

This clonotype came up many times. In DNA form, the CDR3 reads TGTGCCAGCAGCTTTACAGGGTTTCGCGAGCAGTACTTC. This gives the protein CASSFTGFREQYF. V gene TRBV28 combines with J gene TRBJ2-7; D may be TRBD1 (6 bases). The V end was cut by 6 bases, the J end by 6 bases, with 15 bases between. The CDR3 has 13 residues. Germline values: CDR1 MDHEN, CDR2 SYDVKM.

This clonotype was seen at least ten times. The chain joins TRBV5-6 to TRBJ1-1; 10 nucleotides match TRBD1. This CDR3 has 16 amino acids. V dropped 2 bases and J dropped 8; count of bases not matched to a gene: 12. Germline CDR1 is SGHDT and CDR2 is YYEEEE. CDR3 region: CASSLSRDRGIWEAFF. The CDR3 region has the DNA TGTGCCAGCAGCTTAAGCCGGGACAGGGGTATTTGGGAAGCTTTCTTT.

This clonotype has a count of ten or more. This sequence joins TRBV10-3 and TRBJ2-7, with 8 bases aligning to TRBD2. CDR3 length equals 15 residues. J lost 6 bases, V lost 3 bases, and 10 bases had no gene match. CDR1 and CDR2 (germline): ENHRY, SYGVKD. The CDR3 region has the DNA TGTGCCATCAGTGAAGGACGGGGGGGCCCGGCCGAGCAGTACTTC. As protein: CAISEGRGGPAEQYF.

This clonotype was counted a few times. One end of the junction fails to match germline, which may point to a read error. V is TRBV4-2 and J is TRBJ2-5, with 7 bases fitting TRBD2. CDR1 and CDR2 (germline): LGHNA, YNFKEQ. The CDR3 has 14 amino acids. The DNA of the CDR3 is TGTGCCAGCAGCCAACGCTGGGGGGGGAACACCCAGTACTTT. The encoded protein is CASSQRWGGNTQYF.

The chain is built from TRBV27 and TRBJ2-7; 8 nucleotides line up with TRBD2. With 5 bases clipped from V and 3 bases from J, the junction kept 6 bases outside the gene matches. The CDR3 extends over 14 amino acids. Germline V CDR1 and CDR2: MNHEY, SMNVEV (reference sequence). The CDR3 sequence is CASSAGLGVYEQYF. CDR3 DNA sequence: TGTGCCAGCAGTGCGGGACTAGGTGTCTACGAGCAGTACTTC.

V gene TRBV6-2 or TRBV6-3 combines with J gene TRBJ2-4; D is possibly TRBD2 (5 bases). This CDR3 spans 16 amino acids. Germline-derived CDR1 and CDR2 are MNHEY and SVGEGT. V shed 0 bases and J shed 1 base, with 10 bases lying between them. DNA for the CDR3: TGTGCCAGCAGTTACTCGAAAGCGGCCGCCAAAAACATTCAGTACTTC. Protein: CASSYSKAAAKNIQYF.